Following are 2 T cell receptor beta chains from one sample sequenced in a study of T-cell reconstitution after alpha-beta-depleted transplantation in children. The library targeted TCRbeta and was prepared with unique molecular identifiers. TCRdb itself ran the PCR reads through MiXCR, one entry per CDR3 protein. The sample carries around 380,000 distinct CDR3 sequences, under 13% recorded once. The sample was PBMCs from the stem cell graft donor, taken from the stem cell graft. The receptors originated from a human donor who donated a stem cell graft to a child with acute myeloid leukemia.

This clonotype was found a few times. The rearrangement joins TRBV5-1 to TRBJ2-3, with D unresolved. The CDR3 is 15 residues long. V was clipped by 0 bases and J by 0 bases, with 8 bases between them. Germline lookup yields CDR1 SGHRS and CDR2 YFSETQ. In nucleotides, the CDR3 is TGCGCCAGCAGCTTGGATCCGCGGAGCACAGATACGCAGTATTTT. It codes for CASSLDPRSTDTQYF.

In nucleotides, the CDR3 is TGCAGCGTTGAAGATCAGGGCAATGAGCAGTTCTTC. Encoded protein: CSVEDQGNEQFF. The rearrangement uses TRBV29-1 and TRBJ2-1, with a possible D match to TRBD1 (5 bases). CDR3 size: 12 residues. Per germline, CDR1 SQVTM and CDR2 ANQGSEA. The V end was cut by 0 bases, the J end by 6 bases, with 6 bases between.